This T cell receptor (beta chain) is drawn from a study of blood T cell repertoires in COVID-19. Study-wide context: Sites across the United States, Italy and Spain contributed samples from acute and convalescent COVID-19. Sources were T cells, B-cell-depleted T cells, or PBMCs; the material itself was cDNA or gDNA.

The authors' processing: Amplification of reference gene primers was used by the study to estimate nucleated cell counts. TCRdb's copy holds only in-frame clones and misses some; the assay was immunoSEQ multiplex PCR. The V and J calls and clone size come from that table; D and trimming were worked out from the DNA. The table records some 230,000 clones, around 80% of them present only once. Trimming removed 8 bases at V and 4 bases at J, with 15 bases between. The CDR3 is 13 amino acids. CDR1 MDHEN and CDR2 SYDVKM come from the germline V gene. In assigning cohorts, the study relied on participant-reported clinical history.

Specimen: PBMCs or T cells enriched from blood (not recorded which). The receptor comes from a man aged 40-49 years who had recovered from COVID-19. The V and J genes are TRBV28 and TRBJ2-7; weak D call: TRBD2 (6 bases). In DNA form, the CDR3 reads TGTGCCAGCCTCAGACCGGGGAGGTACGAGCAGTACTTC. This encodes CASLRPGRYEQYF.